This T cell receptor beta chain is drawn from a study of blood T cell repertoires in COVID-19. Study as a whole: COVID-19 samples collected from the United States, Italy and Spain covered acute and convalescent phases. Sample material is recorded as cDNA or gDNA derived from T cells, B-cell-depleted T cells, or PBMCs.

V lost 1 base and J 8 bases, leaving 8 bases between the germline ends. This CDR3 region has 13 residues. Original methodology: The authors estimated nucleated cell counts from reference gene primer amplification. TCRdb keeps only in-frame clones here, not all; method: immunoSEQ multiplex PCR. V, J and clone size derive from that table, while D and trimming were established from the DNA sequence. The data contain 350,000 to 500,000 clones, roughly 89% of them singletons. Seattle enrolled patients during active infection and tracked them longitudinally. This chain joins TRBV12-3 or TRBV12-4 and TRBJ2-2; D call uncertain. The sample comprised peripheral blood. The clonotype comes from a man younger than 35 with COVID-19, enrolled during active disease. This chain's CDR3 is CASSLVSTGELFF. In DNA, the CDR3 is TGTGCCAGCAGTTTAGTATCGACAGGGGAGCTGTTTTTT.